A single sample is the source of the 29 T cell receptor beta chains below, sequenced in a study of T cells in Graves' hyperthyroidism and ophthalmopathy. Amplified TCR beta CDR3 regions derived from RNA transcripts. Researchers ran a first-round RT-PCR on the TCR CDR3 using the HTBI primer set. Via MiXCR, TCRdb re-called the multiplex PCR reads, giving one row per CDR3 protein. Of 600,000 to 850,000 distinct CDR3 sequences listed, around 20% are singletons. Sequencing used blood. These receptors were collected from a woman in her fifties or sixties with Graves' hyperthyroidism that later progressed to Graves' ophthalmopathy.

This clonotype was seen ten or more times. The chain joins TRBV9 to TRBJ2-7; 9 bases align to TRBD2. V lost 2 bases and J lost 4; bases outside the gene matches: 7. The CDR3 is 15 amino acids. Germline values: CDR1 SGDLS, CDR2 YYNGEE. The DNA of the CDR3 is TGTGCCAGCAGCGTGGGTAGCGGGGGAAGGTACGAGCAGTACTTC. Amino acid sequence: CASSVGSGGRYEQYF.

This clonotype came up many times. The chain couples TRBV3-1 to TRBJ2-5; no definite D call. V lost 0 bases and J lost 2, with 16 bases in between. The germline CDR1 and CDR2 sequences are LGHDT and YNNKEL (reference sequence). This CDR3 is 17 amino acids long. CDR3 amino acids: CASSQDRWVERQETQYF. The DNA of the CDR3 is TGTGCCAGCAGCCAAGATAGGTGGGTCGAGAGGCAAGAGACCCAGTACTTC.

This clonotype showed up many times. This chain uses TRBV3-1 with TRBJ1-5; no clear D. V lost 3 bases, J lost 4 bases, and 22 bases lay in between. The CDR3 runs 18 residues. CDR1 LGHDT and CDR2 YNNKEL come from the germline V gene (reference sequence). CDR3 loop: CASSQSRTGPRWNQPQHF. DNA for the CDR3: TGTGCCAGCAGCCAGAGCCGAACCGGGCCTCGATGGAATCAGCCCCAGCATTTT.

In its sample, this clonotype was seen many times. Here the CDR3 DNA reads TGTGCCAGCAGCCCGAGGGACAGGCGGACTGAAGCTTTCTTT. Protein sequence: CASSPRDRRTEAFF. J is TRBJ1-1 and V is TRBV3-1, with 8 bases aligning to TRBD1. The CDR3 contains 14 residues. Per germline, CDR1 LGHDT and CDR2 YNNKEL (reference sequence). With 4 bases clipped from V and 5 bases from J, the junction kept 6 bases outside the gene matches.

This clonotype occurred many times. This chain uses TRBV11-2 with TRBJ2-7; D ambiguous. Between the trimmed V and J ends, which lost 5 bases and 2 bases, there was a span of 13 bases. Per germline, CDR1 SGHAT and CDR2 FQNNGV. The CDR3 extends over 14 amino acids. The CDR3 spells CASSPGRETYEQYF. For the CDR3, the DNA is TGTGCCAGCAGCCCCGGAAGGGAAACCTACGAGCAGTACTTC.

This chain connects TRBV20-1 to TRBJ1-4, with D possibly matching TRBD1 (6 bases). With 0 bases removed from V and 8 bases from J, the gap between germline ends came to 16 bases. The CDR3 is made up of 15 amino acids. Germline lookup yields CDR1 DFQATT and CDR2 SNEGSKA (reference sequence). The CDR3 DNA reads TGCAGTGCTAGAGATGGGGGGCGCGGGGGAGAAAAACTGTTTTTT. Translating it yields CSARDGGRGGEKLFF.

The J gene is TRBJ1-4, the V gene TRBV5-1; tentative D call: TRBD1 (6 bases). Trimming pared 4 bases from V and 0 bases from J, leaving 13 bases between. The germline V gene has CDR1 SGHRS and CDR2 YFSETQ. The CDR3 length is 16 residues. The CDR3 nucleotides are TGCGCCAGCAGCAGGGACACCCCCTCAACTAATGAAAAACTGTTTTTT. This encodes CASSRDTPSTNEKLFF. Looking up the rest from reference TRBV5-1 and TRBJ1-4 gives the full variable domain: KAGVTQTPRYLIKTRGQQVTLSCSPISGHRSVSWYQQTPGQGLQFLFEYFSETQRNKGNFPGRFSGRQFSNSRSEMNVSTLELGDSALYLCASSRDTPSTNEKLFFGSGTQLSVL.

The rearrangement joins TRBV6-5 to TRBJ2-1; D gene ambiguous. CDR3 size: 14 residues. Germline V gene lookup returns CDR1 MNHEY and CDR2 SVGAGI. Trimming stripped 2 bases from V and 4 bases from J, with 9 bases between. CDR3 amino acids: CASSYPQVYNEQFF. The CDR3 DNA sequence: TGTGCCAGCAGTTACCCGCAGGTTTACAATGAGCAGTTCTTC.

This clonotype was seen at least ten times. V is TRBV11-2 and J is TRBJ2-7; D is possibly TRBD2 (6 bases). The CDR3 covers 13 residues. The germline gives CDR1 SGHAT, CDR2 FQNNGV. Trimming took 3 bases from V and 4 from J, leaving 10 bases between them. DNA of the CDR3: TGTGCCAGCAGCTTTGGACTACCGTACGAGCAGTACTTC. It codes for CASSFGLPYEQYF.

As for this clonotype: A much larger clone differs by one base, so this may be a read error. The chain links TRBV11-3 to TRBJ2-2; D is undetermined. The V and J ends lost 0 bases and 6 bases respectively, with 5 bases between them. This CDR3 has 13 residues. Germline V CDR1 and CDR2: SGHNT, YENEEA. The CDR3 here is CASSLEFAGELFF. The CDR3 DNA sequence: TGTGCCAGCAGCTTAGAGTTCGCCGGGGAGCTGTTTTTT.

This clonotype was observed at least ten times. This sequence joins TRBV3-1 and TRBJ1-2, with a tentative D call TRBD1 (6 bases). CDR1 LGHDT and CDR2 YNNKEL come from the germline V gene (reference sequence). Trimming took 1 base from V and 0 from J, leaving 15 bases between them. This CDR3 has 17 amino acids. The CDR3, as DNA: TGTGCCAGCAGCCAAGGGTGGAAGACAGGAGCTAACTATGGCTACACCTTC. This encodes CASSQGWKTGANYGYTF.

The rearrangement joins TRBV7-6 to TRBJ1-2; TRBD1 is a possible D gene (5 bases). CDR1 and CDR2 (germline): SGHVS, FNYEAQ. V dropped 5 bases and J dropped 8 bases, with 30 bases sitting between them. CDR3 length: 18 residues. The CDR3 DNA reads TGTGCCAGCAGCCCTCGAGTAAGGGGCTCGGGAGTAGGCTACGGCTACACCTTC. Translation gives CASSPRVRGSGVGYGYTF.

This clonotype was counted at least ten times. The genes are TRBV5-1 and TRBJ2-3; 8 bases are shared with TRBD2. The CDR3 runs 15 residues. After removal of 3 bases from V and 1 base from J, the junction contained 4 bases not matched to a gene. Germline-derived CDR1 and CDR2 are SGHRS and YFSETQ. The DNA of the CDR3 is TGCGCCAGCAGCTCACTTAGCGGGGGCACAGATACGCAGTATTTT. Translation: CASSSLSGGTDTQYF. The full variable domain, its missing parts supplied by reference TRBV5-1 and TRBJ2-3, is KAGVTQTPRYLIKTRGQQVTLSCSPISGHRSVSWYQQTPGQGLQFLFEYFSETQRNKGNFPGRFSGRQFSNSRSEMNVSTLELGDSALYLCASSSLSGGTDTQYFGPGTRLTVL.

This clonotype was seen a few times. The rearrangement uses TRBV6-1 and TRBJ2-3, with 7 nucleotides matching TRBD1. Germline trimming cut 10 bases from V and 0 bases from J; bases unmatched to any gene: 16. This CDR3 region has 17 residues. Germline-derived CDR1 and CDR2 are MNHNS and SASEGT. The CDR3 DNA follows: TGTGCCACCATGGGACAGCCGCTCCTGTCTAGCACAGATACGCAGTATTTT. Translated: CATMGQPLLSSTDTQYF.

This clonotype was picked up many times. The gene calls are TRBV6-1 and TRBJ1-1, with D unclear. Germline values: CDR1 MNHNS, CDR2 SASEGT. CDR3 size: 14 residues. Trimming shortened V by 4 bases and J by 1 base, and 10 bases separated the two germline ends. The CDR3 bases are TGTGCCAGCAGTGCCGGAAGGAGGAACACTGAAGCTTTCTTT. Residues: CASSAGRRNTEAFF.

In its sample, this clonotype was seen many times. The rearrangement links TRBV12-3 or TRBV12-4 to TRBJ2-1; 7 bases line up with TRBD1. Unmatched junction bases numbered 7, after V lost 5 bases and J lost 0 bases. The CDR3 covers 16 residues. The CDR3 region is CASSRQGSGSYNEQFF. The CDR3, as DNA: TGTGCCAGCAGTCGACAGGGCTCCGGCTCCTACAATGAGCAGTTCTTC.

This clonotype came up a few times. This sequence joins TRBV2 and TRBJ2-3, with 9 bases matching TRBD1. Germline V lookup: CDR1 SNHLY, CDR2 FYNNEI. CDR3 size: 14 residues. After removal of 6 bases from V and 4 bases from J, the junction contained 5 bases not matched to a gene. CDR3 in DNA: TGTGCCAGCAGCGGGACAGGGTTCTCAGATACGCAGTATTTT. Protein sequence: CASSGTGFSDTQYF.

This rearrangement joins TRBV7-9 to TRBJ2-7, with 10 bases that match TRBD1. The CDR3 spans 15 residues. Losses at the gene ends were 5 bases for V and 5 bases for J; bases not matched to a gene: 9. CDR1 and CDR2 from the germline V gene are SEHNR and FQNEAQ (reference sequence). Written as DNA, the CDR3 is TGTGCCAGCAGCGAGACAGGGGGCTTGAGGAACGAGCAGTACTTC. This encodes CASSETGGLRNEQYF.

In this sample, this clonotype turned up many times. The chain combines TRBV20-1 with TRBJ1-1; D gene uncertain. The V gene's germline CDR1 is DFQATT and CDR2 SNEGSKA (reference sequence). Trimming left V 0 bases short and J 2 bases short, with 13 bases between. The CDR3 length is 15 residues. The CDR3 nucleotides are TGCAGTGCTAGAGATCCAACGGGCGGTAACACTGAAGCTTTCTTT. Residues: CSARDPTGGNTEAFF.

V is TRBV11-2 and J is TRBJ2-5; 9 nucleotides match TRBD2. CDR3 length equals 16 residues. Germline CDR1 is SGHAT and CDR2 is FQNNGV. Germline trimming cut 0 bases from V and 1 base from J; bases unmatched to any gene: 3. Written as DNA, the CDR3 is TGTGCCAGCAGCTTAGAGAGACTAGCGGTCCAAGAGACCCAGTACTTC. Translation: CASSLERLAVQETQYF.

The gene calls are TRBV12-3 or TRBV12-4 and TRBJ1-5; D is undetermined. This CDR3 has 15 residues. Trimming removed 4 bases from V and 0 bases from J, with 10 bases in between. In nucleotides, the CDR3 is TGTGCCAGCAGTTCCCCTGGCTATAGCAATCAGCCCCAGCATTTT. It specifies CASSSPGYSNQPQHF.

This clonotype was counted between two and nine times. The rearrangement uses TRBV20-1 and TRBJ2-2; 9 bases map to TRBD1. The CDR3 runs 14 residues. Germline loops: CDR1 DFQATT, CDR2 SNEGSKA (reference sequence). V lost 5 bases and J lost 0; bases outside the gene matches: 1. For the CDR3, the DNA is TGCAGTGCTCGACAGGGGGCGAACACCGGGGAGCTGTTTTTT. Its translation: CSARQGANTGELFF.

The V and J genes are TRBV12-3 or TRBV12-4 and TRBJ1-1, with a possible D match to TRBD1 (5 bases). V lost 3 bases to trimming and J lost 6 bases, with 11 bases between them. The CDR3 contains 13 residues. The CDR3 region has the DNA TGTGCCAGCAGTTTCCATCGGGGGGCTGAAGCTTTCTTT. Translating gives CASSFHRGAEAFF.

This rearrangement joins TRBV27 to TRBJ2-2; TRBD2 might be the D (5 bases). The ends were cut back, 5 bases at V and 3 bases at J, with 16 bases in the middle. The CDR3 sequence is 16 residues long. Germline CDR1 and CDR2: MNHEY and SMNVEV (reference sequence). CDR3 residues: CASSPRTLRDTGELFF. In nucleotides, the CDR3 is TGTGCCAGCAGTCCCCGGACCCTGAGGGACACCGGGGAGCTGTTTTTT.

This clonotype was observed a handful of times. This chain joins TRBV27 and TRBJ1-1, with TRBD1 matching over 7 bases. The CDR3 is 15 residues long. Germline CDR1 reads MNHEY; CDR2 reads SMNVEV (reference sequence). V trimming: 5 bases; J trimming: 2 bases; junction bases outside the gene matches: 8. This CDR3 is CASSAGTVPNTEAFF. As DNA, the CDR3 is TGTGCCAGCAGTGCGGGGACAGTGCCCAACACTGAAGCTTTCTTT.

In this sample, this clonotype turned up many times. V usage is TRBV20-1 and J usage is TRBJ2-3; TRBD2 agrees at 8 bases. J lost 6 bases, V lost 1 base, and 3 bases had no gene match. The length of the CDR3 is 13 residues. Germline V gives CDR1 DFQATT, CDR2 SNEGSKA (reference sequence). The CDR3 protein is CSARAAGGDTQYF. The DNA of the CDR3 is TGCAGTGCTAGAGCTGCGGGGGGCGATACGCAGTATTTT.

Ten or more counts support this clonotype. The rearrangement uses TRBV12-3 or TRBV12-4 and TRBJ1-2, with D hard to call. The CDR3 totals 15 residues. The ends were cut back, 3 bases at V and 0 bases at J, with 11 bases in the middle. This chain's CDR3 is CASSFQDGANYGYTF. The CDR3 DNA follows: TGTGCCAGCAGTTTTCAGGACGGTGCTAACTATGGCTACACCTTC.

The gene calls are TRBV7-2 and TRBJ2-1, with D maybe TRBD2 (5 bases). The CDR3 runs 16 residues. Germline CDR1 is SGHTA and CDR2 is FQGNSA. The ends were cut back, 5 bases at V and 4 bases at J, with 18 bases in the middle. CDR3 residues: CASSGGLVLKYNEQFF. The CDR3 region has the DNA TGTGCCAGCAGCGGAGGACTGGTCCTTAAATACAATGAGCAGTTCTTC.

This clonotype was recorded many times. The gene calls are TRBV14 and TRBJ2-3; D uncertain. Per germline, CDR1 SGHDN and CDR2 FVKESK. V gave up 1 base and J gave up 4 bases, with 9 bases separating them. The CDR3 totals 14 residues. Written as DNA, the CDR3 is TGTGCCAGCAGCCAAGCCCCGTTGGCAGATACGCAGTATTTT. Residues: CASSQAPLADTQYF.